These T cell receptor beta chains were read from a single sample in a study of cytomegalovirus exposure and HLA in healthy donors. The data were produced by immunoSEQ multiplex PCR, yet TCRdb's version contains in-frame clones alone and is incomplete. The sample consists of some 140,000 clones, 80% of them appearing once. Sequenced: PBMCs. All receptors derive from a man in his thirties or forties in good health and CMV-seropositive. Each CDR3 is given with its conserved first and last residue. D genes are given only for firm matches. A row's size may be missing; if present it is once, few, many or a size class.

d_call j_call clone_size v_call cdr3_aa cdr3_nt
. TRBJ2-5 . TRBV9 CASSVGWSGTQYF TGTGCCAGCAGCGTAGGTTGGTCAGGGACCCAGTACTTC
. TRBJ1-4 . TRBV14 CASSQNQGRGEKLFF TGTGCCAGCAGCCAAAACCAGGGTCGTGGTGAAAAACTGTTTTTT
. TRBJ2-7 . TRBV7-9 CSSSERGLYYEQYF TGTTCCAGCAGCGAACGTGGACTATACTACGAGCAGTACTTC
. TRBJ2-1 . TRBV18 CASSPAQREQFF TGTGCCAGCTCACCAGCCCAGCGGGAGCAGTTCTTC
TRBD2 TRBJ2-7 once TRBV5-1 CASSISGSQSYEQYF TGCGCCAGCAGCATCAGCGGGAGTCAGTCCTACGAGCAGTACTTC
. TRBJ1-5 . TRBV6-1 CASNGQVNSNQPQHF TGTGCCAGCAATGGACAAGTCAATAGCAATCAGCCCCAGCATTTT
. TRBJ1-1 . TRBV23-1 CASSHHGLSTEAFF TGCGCCAGCAGTCATCATGGACTGAGCACTGAAGCTTTCTTT
TRBD2 TRBJ2-1 . TRBV5-4 CASSVLAGVSNEQFF TGTGCCAGCTCCGTACTAGCGGGAGTATCAAATGAGCAGTTCTTC
TRBD2 TRBJ2-1 . TRBV7-6 CASSRGVVRDSYNEQFF TGTGCCAGCAGCCGGGGGGTTGTGAGGGACTCCTACAATGAGCAGTTCTTC
. TRBJ1-1 once TRBV2 CASSRLTGGTEAFF TGTGCCAGCAGTCGACTGACGGGGGGCACTGAAGCTTTCTTT
. TRBJ1-2 . TRBV5-1 CASSLAAGSGYTF TGCGCCAGCAGCTTGGCCGCGGGGTCTGGCTACACCTTC
TRBD1 TRBJ1-1 . TRBV28 CASSYTGGDTEAFF TGTGCCAGCAGTTATACAGGGGGCGACACTGAAGCTTTCTTT
TRBD2 TRBJ2-2 . TRBV9 CASSVERSGRTNTGELFF TGTGCCAGCAGCGTAGAACGTAGCGGGAGGACGAACACCGGGGAGCTGTTTTTT
. TRBJ1-6 . TRBV21-1 CASSNDGTGGLLDSPLHF TGTGCCAGCAGCAACGACGGGACAGGGGGCCTATTGGATTCACCCCTCCACTTT
TRBD1 TRBJ2-5 few TRBV6-5 CASSYTPGGQETQYF TGTGCCAGCAGTTACACGCCAGGGGGCCAAGAGACCCAGTACTTC
. TRBJ2-7 . TRBV30 CAWSVSSSGYEQYF TGTGCCTGGAGTGTTTCTAGTTCTGGTTACGAGCAGTACTTC
TRBD1 TRBJ2-3 . TRBV7-8 CASSVGTEDTQYF TGTGCCAGCAGCGTAGGGACAGAAGATACGCAGTATTTT
. TRBJ2-2 . TRBV9 CASSVRSLVTGELFF TGTGCCAGCAGCGTCAGATCCCTTGTCACCGGGGAGCTGTTTTTT
. TRBJ1-2 . TRBV28 CASSLRNEAGYTF TGTGCCAGCAGTTTACGCAATGAAGCCGGCTACACCTTC
. TRBJ2-5 . TRBV28 CASRGAGKETQYF TGTGCCAGCAGGGGGGCAGGGAAGGAGACCCAGTACTTC
. TRBJ1-3 . TRBV6-1 CASTGGEPGNTIYF TGTGCCAGCACCGGAGGGGAGCCTGGAAACACCATATATTTT
TRBD2 TRBJ2-1 . TRBV7-8 CASSLWTSGSSEQFF TGTGCCAGCAGCTTATGGACTAGCGGGAGCAGTGAGCAGTTCTTC
. TRBJ1-5 few TRBV6-5 CASSQGWHQPQHF TGTGCCAGCAGCCAGGGTTGGCATCAGCCCCAGCATTTT
TRBD2 TRBJ2-7 . TRBV6-1 CASSESSGVSYEQYF TGTGCCAGCAGTGAGAGTAGCGGGGTCTCCTACGAGCAGTACTTC
. TRBJ1-1 . TRBV19 CASSMSQENMNTEAFF TGTGCCAGTAGTATGTCACAGGAGAACATGAACACTGAAGCTTTCTTT
TRBD2 TRBJ2-7 . TRBV19 CASSMREGYEQYF TGTGCCAGTAGTATGCGGGAGGGCTACGAGCAGTACTTC